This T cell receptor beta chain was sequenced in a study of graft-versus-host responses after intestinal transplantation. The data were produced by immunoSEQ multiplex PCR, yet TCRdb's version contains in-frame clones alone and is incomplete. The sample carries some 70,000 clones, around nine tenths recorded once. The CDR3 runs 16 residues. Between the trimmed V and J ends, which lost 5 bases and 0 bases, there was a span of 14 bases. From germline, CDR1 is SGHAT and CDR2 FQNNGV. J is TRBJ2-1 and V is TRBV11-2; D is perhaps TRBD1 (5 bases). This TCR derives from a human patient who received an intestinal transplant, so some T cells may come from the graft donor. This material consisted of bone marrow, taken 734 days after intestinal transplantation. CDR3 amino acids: CASSQGLLSSYNEQFF. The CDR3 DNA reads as TGTGCCAGCAGCCAGGGTCTATTAAGCTCCTACAATGAGCAGTTCTTC.